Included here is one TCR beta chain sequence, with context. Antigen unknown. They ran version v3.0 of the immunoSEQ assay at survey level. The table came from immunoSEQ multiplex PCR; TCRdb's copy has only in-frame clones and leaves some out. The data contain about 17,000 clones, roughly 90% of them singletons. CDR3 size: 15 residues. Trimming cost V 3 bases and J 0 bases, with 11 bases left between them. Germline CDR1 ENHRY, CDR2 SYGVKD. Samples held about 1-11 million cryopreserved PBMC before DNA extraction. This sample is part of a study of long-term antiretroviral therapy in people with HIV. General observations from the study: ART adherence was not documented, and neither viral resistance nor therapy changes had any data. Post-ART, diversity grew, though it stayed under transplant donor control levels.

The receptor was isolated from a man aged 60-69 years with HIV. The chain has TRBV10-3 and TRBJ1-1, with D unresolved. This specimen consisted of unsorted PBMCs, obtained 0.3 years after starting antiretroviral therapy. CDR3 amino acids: CAISDPGMMNTEAFF. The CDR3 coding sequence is TGTGCCATCAGTGACCCAGGAATGATGAACACTGAAGCTTTCTTT.